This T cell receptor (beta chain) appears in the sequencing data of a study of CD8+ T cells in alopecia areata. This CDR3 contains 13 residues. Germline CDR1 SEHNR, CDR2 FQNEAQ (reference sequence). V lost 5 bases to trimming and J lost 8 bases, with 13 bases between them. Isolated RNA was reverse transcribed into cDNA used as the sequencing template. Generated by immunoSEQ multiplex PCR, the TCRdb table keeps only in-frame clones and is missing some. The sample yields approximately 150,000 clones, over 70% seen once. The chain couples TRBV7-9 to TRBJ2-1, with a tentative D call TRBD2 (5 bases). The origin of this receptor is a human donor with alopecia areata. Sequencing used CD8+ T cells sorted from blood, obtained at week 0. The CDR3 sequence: CASSPPSSDEQFF. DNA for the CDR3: TGTGCCAGCAGCCCACCGAGTAGCGATGAGCAGTTCTTC.